The source of this TCR beta chain is a study of T cells in Graves' hyperthyroidism and ophthalmopathy. Study-level background: Peripheral blood draws took place at initial diagnosis, ahead of any treatment. Study-level points and caveats: Stable hyperthyroidism was told apart from ophthalmopathy by a model built on 13 V-J features.

Researchers took RNA transcripts and amplified the TCR beta CDR3 regions from them. TCR CDR3 underwent first-round RT-PCR with the HTBI primer set. TCRdb analysed the multiplex PCR reads with MiXCR anew, one entry per CDR3 protein. The sample lists fewer than 600,000 distinct CDR3 sequences, about 15% occurring once. In this sample, this clonotype turned up many times. Antigen specificity is unknown. Diagnosing involved the use of clinical symptoms, serum thyroxine and TRAb, thyroid ultrasound and orbital computed tomography. PBMCs were obtained from roughly 10 ml fresh peripheral blood. Sequenced input: blood. This sequence was found in a middle-aged woman with Graves' hyperthyroidism.

CDR3 coding DNA: TGTGCCTGGAATCTGGGGTTAGGGACCGTCACTGAAGCTTTCTTT. Its translation is CAWNLGLGTVTEAFF. The chain is built from TRBV30 and TRBJ1-1, with D possibly being TRBD1 (5 bases). CDR3 size: 15 residues. Trimming removed 4 bases at V and 4 bases at J, with 19 bases between. The germline V gene has CDR1 GTSNPN and CDR2 SVGIG (reference sequence).